The 21 T cell receptor beta chains given below trace back to one sample, sequenced in a study of blood T cell repertoires in COVID-19. Sequencing was performed with immunoSEQ multiplex PCR; in TCRdb, only in-frame clones are kept and a portion is missing. The repertoire consists of over 200,000 clones, with more than 85% occurring once and the leading ten covering roughly 2%. Sequenced: peripheral blood. These receptors were collected from a man in his forties with active or convalescent COVID-19.

The chain employs TRBV10-2 and TRBJ1-1; 9 bases agree with TRBD1. Germline V gene sequence: CDR1 WSHSY, CDR2 SAAADI. V dropped 5 bases and J dropped 11; count of bases not matched to a gene: 9. This CDR3 region has 13 residues. Here the CDR3 DNA reads TGCGCCAGCAGTTCCTTGACAGGGGGGTTCGCTTTCTTT. The encoded protein is CASSSLTGGFAFF.

The chain combines TRBV5-1 with TRBJ1-3; a possible D gene is TRBD1 (5 bases). Trimming removed 0 bases from V and 0 bases from J, with 10 bases in between. Germline assignment: CDR1 SGHRS and CDR2 YFSETQ. The CDR3 runs 16 residues. For the CDR3, the DNA is TGCGCCAGCAGCTTGGACCCCGGGGGCTCTGGAAACACCATATATTTT. Translation: CASSLDPGGSGNTIYF.

V usage is TRBV19 and J usage is TRBJ1-2; D is unclear. Trimming pared 5 bases from V and 4 bases from J, leaving 8 bases between. Germline CDR1 reads LNHDA; CDR2 reads SQIVND (reference sequence). This CDR3 region has 12 residues. In nucleotides, the CDR3 is TGTGCCAGTAGTGTGGGCTTCTATGGCTACACCTTC. Translated, it gives CASSVGFYGYTF.

This sequence joins TRBV7-8 and TRBJ2-3, with a possible D match to TRBD2 (5 bases). CDR3 length: 16 amino acids. The germline V gene encodes CDR1 SGHVS and CDR2 FQNEAQ. Deletions cut 5 bases from V and 2 bases from J, with 17 bases between. CDR3 sequence: CASSPVWQRTTDTQYF. The CDR3, as DNA: TGTGCCAGCAGCCCCGTTTGGCAGCGGACCACAGATACGCAGTATTTT. The full variable domain, its missing parts supplied by reference TRBV7-8 and TRBJ2-3, is GAGVSQSPRYKVAKRGQDVALRCDPISGHVSLFWYQQALGQGPEFLTYFQNEAQLDKSGLPSDRFFAERPEGSVSTLKIQRTQQEDSAVYLCASSPVWQRTTDTQYFGPGTRLTVL.

The chain combines TRBV5-1 with TRBJ1-4, with 9 bases aligning to TRBD1. This CDR3 region has 16 residues. After removal of 5 bases from V and 5 bases from J, the junction contained 10 bases not matched to a gene. Germline CDR1 SGHRS, CDR2 YFSETQ. CDR3 amino acids: CASRDKPGTGNEKLFF. The CDR3, as DNA: TGCGCCAGCAGGGATAAGCCCGGGACAGGGAATGAAAAACTGTTTTTT.

This chain uses TRBV27 with TRBJ1-6; D is perhaps TRBD1 (5 bases). V shed 6 bases and J shed 10 bases, with 19 bases lying between them. The CDR3 loop spans 15 amino acids. Germline-derived CDR1 and CDR2 are MNHEY and SMNVEV (reference sequence). In DNA, the CDR3 is TGTGCCAGCAGAGAGACGATAGGGGTTGGGTCACCCCTCCACTTT. The encoded protein is CASRETIGVGSPLHF.

The rearrangement links TRBV5-1 to TRBJ1-1, with D perhaps TRBD1 (6 bases). The CDR3 covers 14 residues. The V end lost 2 bases, the J end lost 7 bases, and 15 bases lay between the germline ends. Germline CDR1 SGHRS, CDR2 YFSETQ. In DNA form, the CDR3 reads TGCGCCAGCAGCTTAACTACAGGGAAGGGTGAAGCTTTCTTT. Translating gives CASSLTTGKGEAFF. The variable domain in full, with the rest retrieved from reference TRBV5-1 and TRBJ1-1, is KAGVTQTPRYLIKTRGQQVTLSCSPISGHRSVSWYQQTPGQGLQFLFEYFSETQRNKGNFPGRFSGRQFSNSRSEMNVSTLELGDSALYLCASSLTTGKGEAFFGQGTRLTVV.

The chain joins TRBV19 to TRBJ1-2; TRBD1 matches at 10 bases. V shed 4 bases, J shed 6 bases, and the junction held 5 bases outside the gene matches. Germline CDR1 reads LNHDA; CDR2 reads SQIVND (reference sequence). This CDR3 has 14 residues. CDR3 sequence (DNA): TGTGCCAGTAGTAGGACAGACAGGGGGCATGGCTACACCTTC. Protein product: CASSRTDRGHGYTF.

The rearrangement joins TRBV30 to TRBJ1-4; a weak D match, TRBD1 (6 bases). Trimming removed 5 bases from V and 8 bases from J, with 18 bases in between. CDR3 length: 14 amino acids. CDR1 and CDR2 (germline): GTSNPN, SVGIG (reference sequence). The CDR3 loop reads CAWGRGGVEEKLFF. The CDR3, as DNA: TGTGCCTGGGGCCGAGGGGGGGTAGAGGAAAAACTGTTTTTT. Supplemented by reference TRBV30 and TRBJ1-4, the full variable domain reads SQTIHQWPATLVQPVGSPLSLECTVEGTSNPNLYWYRQAAGRGLQLLFYSVGIGQISSEVPQNLSASRPQDRQFILSSKKLLLSDSGFYLCAWGRGGVEEKLFFGSGTQLSVL.

The chain recombines TRBV28 with TRBJ1-1; 7 bases fit TRBD1. Unmatched junction bases numbered 7, after V lost 4 bases and J lost 8 bases. The germline CDR1 and CDR2 sequences are MDHEN and SYDVKM. This CDR3 is built from 13 residues. CDR3 DNA: TGTGCCAGCAGTTATACCGGGACAGTCGAAGCTTTCTTT. It codes for CASSYTGTVEAFF. The full variable domain, with the rest looked up from reference TRBV28 and TRBJ1-1, is DVKVTQSSRYLVKRTGEKVFLECVQDMDHENMFWYRQDPGLGLRLIYFSYDVKMKEKGDIPEGYSVSREKKERFSLILESASTNQTSMYLCASSYTGTVEAFFGQGTRLTVV.

The genes are TRBV11-2 and TRBJ1-2, with D possibly matching TRBD1 (5 bases). Trimming cost V 7 bases and J 8 bases, with 20 bases left between them. Germline V gene lookup returns CDR1 SGHAT and CDR2 FQNNGV. The CDR3 totals 14 residues. As DNA, the CDR3 is TGTGCCAGCACCCTAAACCCCAGGGTTAGGGGCTACACCTTC. Its protein product is CASTLNPRVRGYTF.

V is TRBV4-1 and J is TRBJ2-3; TRBD2 matches at 12 bases. CDR3 size: 18 residues. Germline values: CDR1 MGHRA, CDR2 YSYEKL. Trimming removed 0 bases from V and 0 bases from J; junction bases left unmatched: 4. CDR3 loop: CASSQEGGTSGSTDTQYF. CDR3 in DNA: TGCGCCAGCAGCCAAGAAGGGGGGACTAGCGGGAGCACAGATACGCAGTATTTT.

The chain combines TRBV2 with TRBJ1-3, with TRBD1 matching over 8 bases. V was pared by 1 base and J by 2 bases, with 1 base of the junction left unmatched. The CDR3 runs to 15 residues. Germline-derived CDR1 and CDR2 are SNHLY and FYNNEI. The CDR3 DNA reads TGTGCCAGCAGTGAAGGGACAGGGACTGGAAACACCATATATTTT. This sequence encodes CASSEGTGTGNTIYF. Supplemented by reference TRBV2 and TRBJ1-3, the full variable domain reads EPEVTQTPSHQVTQMGQEVILRCVPISNHLYFYWYRQILGQKVEFLVSFYNNEISEKSEIFDDQFSVERPDGSNFTLKIRSTKLEDSAMYFCASSEGTGTGNTIYFGEGSWLTVV.

V gene TRBV5-6 combines with J gene TRBJ1-5; TRBD1 matches 11 bases. Germline values: CDR1 SGHDT, CDR2 YYEEEE. The CDR3 has 14 residues. J was trimmed by 5 bases and V by 3 bases; bases with no gene match: 1. CDR3 coding DNA: TGTGCCAGCAGCTCGGACAGGGGGCATCAGCCCCAGCATTTT. This sequence encodes CASSSDRGHQPQHF.

This clone was seen a handful of times. The V and J genes are TRBV27 and TRBJ1-2, with D maybe TRBD1 (6 bases). From germline, CDR1 is MNHEY and CDR2 SMNVEV (reference sequence). Deletions cut 2 bases from V and 0 bases from J, with 7 bases between. This CDR3 is 14 amino acids long. The CDR3 spells CASSLTGSNYGYTF. In DNA form, the CDR3 reads TGTGCCAGCAGTTTAACAGGGTCTAACTATGGCTACACCTTC.

In its sample, this clone was seen a few times. The chain combines TRBV18 with TRBJ1-1; D ambiguous. CDR1 is KGHSH, CDR2 LQKENI, per germline. With 1 base removed from V and 2 bases from J, the gap between germline ends came to 5 bases. This CDR3 spans 13 amino acids. The CDR3 nucleotides read TGTGCCAGCTCACCACGGGCCAACACTGAAGCTTTCTTT. Protein product: CASSPRANTEAFF.

The chain links TRBV7-8 to TRBJ1-1; D remains ambiguous. The CDR3 is made up of 16 amino acids. Germline CDR1 is SGHVS and CDR2 is FQNEAQ. Trimming removed 4 bases from V and 0 bases from J, with 15 bases in between. For the CDR3, the DNA is TGTGCCAGCAGCTCGGGTCTCAGACTAATGAACACTGAAGCTTTCTTT. Amino acids: CASSSGLRLMNTEAFF. Using reference TRBV7-8 and TRBJ1-1 for the parts outside the CDR3, the full variable domain is GAGVSQSPRYKVAKRGQDVALRCDPISGHVSLFWYQQALGQGPEFLTYFQNEAQLDKSGLPSDRFFAERPEGSVSTLKIQRTQQEDSAVYLCASSSGLRLMNTEAFFGQGTRLTVV.

This clone was found a few times. The chain links TRBV18 to TRBJ1-6; 7 bases align to TRBD1. V trimming: 2 bases; J trimming: 0 bases; junction bases outside the gene matches: 4. The germline V gene has CDR1 KGHSH and CDR2 LQKENI. This CDR3 comprises 17 residues. CDR3 nucleotides: TGTGCCAGCTCACCATTGGACAGGTACTCCTATAATTCACCCCTCCACTTT. Amino acids: CASSPLDRYSYNSPLHF. The full variable domain, completed using reference TRBV18 and TRBJ1-6, is NAGVMQNPRHLVRRRGQEARLRCSPMKGHSHVYWYRQLPEEGLKFMVYLQKENIIDESGMPKERFSAEFPKEGPSILRIQQVVRGDSAAYFCASSPLDRYSYNSPLHFGNGTRLTVT.

This sequence joins TRBV5-4 and TRBJ2-7; weak D call: TRBD2 (5 bases). V lost 0 bases and J 2 bases, leaving 12 bases between the germline ends. The CDR3 runs 15 residues. CDR1 is SGHNT, CDR2 YYREEE, per germline (reference sequence). In nucleotides, the CDR3 is TGTGCCAGCAGCTTGGCCCAGCGGAGAACCTACGAGCAGTACTTC. Translation gives CASSLAQRRTYEQYF. Full variable domain (rest looked up from reference TRBV5-4 and TRBJ2-7): ETGVTQSPTHLIKTRGQQVTLRCSSQSGHNTVSWYQQALGQGPQFIFQYYREEENGRGNFPPRFSGLQFPNYSSELNVNALELDDSALYLCASSLAQRRTYEQYFGPGTRLTVT.

This chain links TRBV7-9 with TRBJ2-7, with TRBD1 identical over 7 bases. CDR3 size: 13 residues. Trimming at V came to 4 bases and at J to 9 bases, leaving 9 bases not matched to a gene. Germline CDR1 and CDR2: SEHNR and FQNEAQ (reference sequence). Here the CDR3 reads CASSSRQGVRQYF. The CDR3 DNA sequence: TGTGCCAGCAGCTCCCGGCAGGGGGTTAGGCAGTACTTC.

This chain links TRBV2 with TRBJ2-1; 11 bases match TRBD2. CDR1 is SNHLY, CDR2 FYNNEI, per germline. CDR3 length: 14 residues. V shed 7 bases, J shed 4 bases, and the junction held 3 bases outside the gene matches. This chain's CDR3 is CASTGTSGYNEQFF. CDR3 coding DNA: TGTGCCAGCACCGGGACTAGCGGATACAATGAGCAGTTCTTC.